This T cell receptor (beta chain) stems from a study of T-cell memory formation after mild COVID-19. Study details: Across donors, TCR clusters were largely donor specific. Points from the study as a whole: Mostly located in CM and EM were contracting CD4+ clones, with contracting CD8+ clones located in EMRA. Nothing showed for sure that second-wave clones peaking on day 37 were SARS-CoV-2 specific.

Germline V gene lookup returns CDR1 WNHNN and CDR2 SYGVQD (reference sequence). V was trimmed by 2 bases and J by 1 base, leaving 11 bases between them. This CDR3 contains 15 residues. TCRdb reprocessed the 5' RACE reads via MiXCR and lists one record per CDR3 protein. The table lists fewer than 40,000 distinct CDR3 sequences, 7% to 8% of them singletons. This clonotype has a count of ten or more. Its matching antigen is unknown. The sequenced material came from PBMCs or a T cell subset sorted from them (not recorded which). This TCR came from a man between 18 and 35 years old who had mild COVID-19 (a few samples of this study predate the infection). Cell type and time point are not known. The gene calls are TRBV10-1 and TRBJ1-1; D is ambiguous. This CDR3 reads CASSEAGEGNTEAFF. The CDR3 coding sequence is TGCGCCAGCAGTGAGGCCGGGGAAGGGAACACTGAAGCTTTCTTT.